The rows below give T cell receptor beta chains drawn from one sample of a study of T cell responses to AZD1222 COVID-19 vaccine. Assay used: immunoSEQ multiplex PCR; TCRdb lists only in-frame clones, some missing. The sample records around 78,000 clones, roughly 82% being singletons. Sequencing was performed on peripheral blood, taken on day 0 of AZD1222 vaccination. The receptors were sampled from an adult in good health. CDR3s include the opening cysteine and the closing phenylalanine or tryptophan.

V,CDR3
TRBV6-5,CASSYSAGSSYEQYF
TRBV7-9,CASSLVFTAQGYNEQFF
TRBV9,CASSAGAWSYNEQFF
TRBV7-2,CASSQDMGHQASGNTIYF
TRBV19,CASSLQGLNTEAFF
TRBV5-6,CASSWTQTGGAVDEQFF
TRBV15,CATSREKEGAFEKLFF
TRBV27,CASSWDRNYGYTF
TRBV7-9,CASSLEKGARNEKLFF
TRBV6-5,CASTLTGARGEKLFF
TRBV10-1,CASRGQGTLNTEAFF
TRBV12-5,CASVSAGSMNTEAFF
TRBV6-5,CASENAYGYTF
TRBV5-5,CASSYIAGDNEQFF
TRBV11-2,CASSPRLGSYNEQFF
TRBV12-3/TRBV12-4,CASSQKVAASEYF